This TCR beta chain was sequenced during a study of blood T cell repertoires in COVID-19. The V gene's germline CDR1 is MDHEN and CDR2 SYDVKM. Germline trimming cut 8 bases from V and 2 bases from J; bases unmatched to any gene: 13. The CDR3 has 18 amino acids. Per the study methods: How many nucleated cells were present was estimated from reference gene primer amplification. Libraries were prepared by immunoSEQ multiplex PCR; TCRdb keeps only in-frame clonotypes and omits some of them. V, J and clone size are those of that table, while D and trimming were read from the DNA. The sample includes some 120,000 clones, approximately 87% of them seen just once.

Material for sequencing was peripheral blood. The chain recombines TRBV28 with TRBJ2-5; 14 bases agree with TRBD2. The clonotype originates from a man aged 45-65 years with acute or convalescent COVID-19. The CDR3 sequence: CASAHGTSGSPLQETQYF. In DNA, the CDR3 is TGTGCCAGCGCCCATGGGACTAGCGGGAGTCCGTTACAAGAGACCCAGTACTTC.